One and the same sample provided the 28 T cell receptor beta chains below, sequenced in a study of T-cell memory formation after mild COVID-19. A single record per CDR3 protein comes from TCRdb applying MiXCR to the 5' RACE reads. Of 110,000 to 150,000 distinct CDR3 sequences in the sample, 11% to 15% are singletons; the top ten hold about 30%. Sequencing was performed on PBMCs or a T cell subset sorted from them (not recorded which). Every receptor here comes from an adult woman who had mild COVID-19 (a few samples of this study predate the infection). Cell type and time point are not known.

This chain joins TRBV10-3 and TRBJ2-6; D might be TRBD1 (5 bases). The V end lost 4 bases, the J end lost 2 bases, and 15 bases lay between the germline ends. This CDR3 is 17 amino acids long. The germline gives CDR1 ENHRY, CDR2 SYGVKD. This chain's CDR3 is CAISGTGQGAGANVLTF. In DNA form, the CDR3 reads TGTGCCATCAGTGGTACAGGTCAAGGCGCTGGGGCCAACGTCCTGACTTTC.

This clonotype was recorded a few times. The V call is TRBV7-2, the J call TRBJ1-2; weak D call: TRBD1 (6 bases). The germline gives CDR1 SGHTA, CDR2 FQGNSA. Trimming took 1 base from V and 1 from J, leaving 16 bases between them. The CDR3 sequence is 17 residues long. The CDR3: CASSLGYRTEYNYGYTF. The CDR3 nucleotides read TGTGCCAGCAGCTTAGGATATAGGACAGAATATAACTATGGCTACACCTTC.

This clonotype was seen a few times. This chain connects TRBV7-8 to TRBJ2-1, with 10 positions matching TRBD2. V was clipped by 6 bases and J by 8 bases; unmatched bases: 10. Germline V lookup: CDR1 SGHVS, CDR2 FQNEAQ. This CDR3 spans 15 amino acids. The CDR3: CASSPGGTSEDEQFF. In DNA, the CDR3 is TGTGCCAGCAGTCCGGGTGGGACTAGCGAGGATGAGCAGTTCTTC.

The V and J genes are TRBV29-1 and TRBJ2-1, with D hard to call. Germline values: CDR1 SQVTM, CDR2 ANQGSEA. V lost 7 bases, J lost 12 bases, and 13 bases lay in between. This CDR3 comprises 10 residues. CDR3 region: CSGGSNGQFF. The CDR3 nucleotides read TGCAGCGGCGGCTCGAACGGGCAGTTCTTC.

Only a few counts were recorded for this clonotype. The chain has TRBV2 and TRBJ2-1; TRBD2 agrees at 12 bases. V trimming: 7 bases; J trimming: 10 bases; junction bases outside the gene matches: 8. The CDR3 covers 14 residues. CDR1 is SNHLY, CDR2 FYNNEI, per germline. In DNA form, the CDR3 reads TGTGCCAGCATGCGACTAGCGGGAGAAAGCGAGCAGTTCTTC. This gives the protein CASMRLAGESEQFF.

This clonotype showed up many times. This rearrangement joins TRBV7-9 to TRBJ1-5; 7 bases are a match to TRBD1. Germline CDR1 reads SEHNR; CDR2 reads FQNEAQ (reference sequence). V trimming: 5 bases; J trimming: 7 bases; junction bases outside the gene matches: 2. The CDR3 is made up of 12 amino acids. This CDR3 reads CASSQGGQPQHF. CDR3 sequence (DNA): TGTGCCAGCAGCCAGGGGGGACAGCCCCAGCATTTT.

V usage is TRBV5-1 and J usage is TRBJ2-3; TRBD2 aligns across 12 bases. CDR3 size: 18 residues. Germline trimming cut 5 bases from V and 4 bases from J; bases unmatched to any gene: 14. Germline CDR1 is SGHRS and CDR2 is YFSETQ. The CDR3 DNA reads as TGCGCCAGCAGGTCCGCCCTCCTAGCGGGGGGGGGCCCAGATACGCAGTATTTT. It is translated as CASRSALLAGGGPDTQYF.

The chain uses TRBV5-1 and TRBJ2-3; D is possibly TRBD2 (6 bases). V shed 2 bases and J shed 5 bases, with 21 bases lying between them. The CDR3 is 17 residues long. Germline V gene sequence: CDR1 SGHRS, CDR2 YFSETQ. This CDR3 reads CASSFYGGLEQGDTQYF. The CDR3 DNA reads as TGCGCCAGCAGCTTCTACGGAGGGCTTGAGCAAGGAGATACGCAGTATTTT.

V gene TRBV10-2 combines with J gene TRBJ2-3, with a tentative D call TRBD1 (5 bases). V was pared by 4 bases and J by 4 bases, with 18 bases between. This CDR3 contains 16 residues. Germline loops: CDR1 WSHSY, CDR2 SAAADI. For the CDR3, the DNA is TGCGCCAGCAGTGGGGTGGGGCCGTTCCGACCAGATACGCAGTATTTT. This gives the protein CASSGVGPFRPDTQYF.

This clonotype has only a few counts. The rearrangement links TRBV21-1 to TRBJ2-7; the D call in the table, TRBD1, was not verified against the DNA. TRBV21-1 is a known pseudogene. The CDR3 sequence is 16 residues long. The CDR3 loop reads CASSWEPTGASYEQYF. The DNA for the CDR3 is TGTGCCAGCAGCTGGGAACCGACAGGGGCCTCCTACGAGCAGTACTTC.

This clonotype was counted between two and nine times. The CDR3 here is CAISEGLAGLYEQYF. The DNA of the CDR3 is TGTGCCATCAGTGAAGGGCTAGCGGGACTTTACGAGCAGTACTTC. This chain connects TRBV10-3 to TRBJ2-7; TRBD2 agrees at 9 bases. Germline lookup yields CDR1 ENHRY and CDR2 SYGVKD. This CDR3 region has 15 residues. The J segment lost 4 bases and the V segment lost 3 bases, leaving 7 bases of the junction unmatched.

The chain joins TRBV15 to TRBJ2-1, with 10 positions matching TRBD2. This CDR3 is built from 15 residues. Germline V lookup: CDR1 LNHNV, CDR2 YYDKDF (reference sequence). The junction had 4 bases not matched to a gene; V was cut back by 1 base and J by 7 bases. Here the CDR3 DNA reads TGTGCCACCAGCAGAGGTCTAGCGGGAGTTAATGAGCAGTTCTTC. Protein product: CATSRGLAGVNEQFF. The variable domain in full, with the rest retrieved from reference TRBV15 and TRBJ2-1, is DAMVIQNPRYQVTQFGKPVTLSCSQTLNHNVMYWYQQKSSQAPKLLFHYYDKDFNNEADTPDNFQSRRPNTSFCFLDIRSPGLGDTAMYLCATSRGLAGVNEQFFGPGTRLTVL.

The V and J genes are TRBV6-1 and TRBJ1-3; D gene uncertain. CDR1 is MNHNS and CDR2 is SASEGT in the germline V gene. Deletions cut 1 base from V and 3 bases from J, with 13 bases between. There are 16 residues in the CDR3. The CDR3 DNA follows: TGTGCCAGCAGTGAAGACCTTTTACGTTATGGAAACACCATATATTTT. Translating it yields CASSEDLLRYGNTIYF.

The chain carries TRBV6-5 and TRBJ2-1; 13 nucleotides align to TRBD2. The CDR3 is made up of 15 amino acids. CDR1 is MNHEY, CDR2 SVGAGI, per germline. The J segment lost 10 bases and the V segment lost 4 bases, leaving 7 bases of the junction unmatched. CDR3 residues: CASSLTSGGSSEQFF. In DNA, the CDR3 is TGTGCCAGCAGTTTGACTAGCGGGGGGTCCTCGGAGCAGTTCTTC.

The V call is TRBV27, the J call TRBJ2-1, with a weak D call TRBD2 (6 bases). Deletions cut 3 bases from V and 8 bases from J, with 11 bases between. The CDR3 has 13 residues. In germline, CDR1 is MNHEY, CDR2 SMNVEV (reference sequence). CDR3 amino acids: CASSFLGGDEQFF. CDR3 DNA: TGTGCCAGCAGTTTCCTCGGGGGAGATGAGCAGTTCTTC.

CDR3 in DNA: TGTGCCAGCAGCCCGCCAAGCGGAAGCTCCTACAATGAGCAGTTCTTC. It codes for CASSPPSGSSYNEQFF. This chain uses TRBV7-9 with TRBJ2-1, with D perhaps matching TRBD2 (5 bases). This CDR3 contains 16 residues. Trimming stripped 5 bases from V and 0 bases from J, with 14 bases between. Germline V CDR1 and CDR2: SEHNR, FQNEAQ (reference sequence).

This clonotype was counted only a few times. The rearrangement links TRBV7-9 to TRBJ2-1, with 10 bases identical to TRBD2. With 5 bases clipped from V and 5 bases from J, the junction kept 12 bases outside the gene matches. CDR1 SEHNR and CDR2 FQNEAQ come from the germline V gene (reference sequence). The CDR3 is 17 amino acids. CDR3 DNA: TGTGCCAGCAGCCGCAGGGGCCTAGCGGGAGACAACAATGAGCAGTTCTTC. It yields the protein CASSRRGLAGDNNEQFF.

This clonotype was detected a few times. The V and J genes are TRBV5-1 and TRBJ2-7, with D possibly being TRBD2 (5 bases). Germline V gives CDR1 SGHRS, CDR2 YFSETQ. Deletions cut 0 bases from V and 5 bases from J, with 9 bases between. The CDR3 is made up of 13 amino acids. This chain's CDR3 is CASSLALADEQYF. DNA for the CDR3: TGCGCCAGCAGCTTGGCCCTAGCCGACGAGCAGTACTTC.

This clonotype was seen only a few times. This sequence joins TRBV9 and TRBJ2-3; 12 positions agree with TRBD2. This CDR3 has 19 residues. Unmatched junction bases numbered 10, after V lost 0 bases and J lost 2 bases. CDR1 and CDR2 (germline): SGDLS, YYNGEE. Here the CDR3 reads CASSVGEGLAGPITDTQYF. Here the CDR3 DNA reads TGTGCCAGCAGCGTAGGAGAAGGACTAGCGGGGCCTATCACAGATACGCAGTATTTT.

This clonotype appeared many times. J is TRBJ2-1 and V is TRBV4-2; TRBD2 matches at 10 bases. The CDR3 is 15 amino acids. Germline V CDR1 and CDR2: LGHNA, YNFKEQ. The trim removed 1 base at V and 3 bases at J, leaving 0 bases unmatched. The CDR3 sequence is CASSQASGGYNEQFF. DNA of the CDR3: TGTGCCAGCAGCCAAGCTAGCGGGGGCTACAATGAGCAGTTCTTC.

The chain combines TRBV4-1 with TRBJ1-5; 7 bases align to TRBD1. Germline values: CDR1 MGHRA, CDR2 YSYEKL. The CDR3 covers 18 residues. V lost 1 base to trimming and J lost 2 bases; unmatched junction nucleotides: 11. CDR3 residues: CASSQGNYRGRGNQPQHF. The CDR3 region has the DNA TGCGCCAGCAGCCAAGGGAACTACAGGGGTCGCGGCAATCAGCCCCAGCATTTT.

This clonotype was counted a few times. The chain uses TRBV24-1 and TRBJ1-3, with a possible D match to TRBD1 (5 bases). V lost 2 bases, J lost 8 bases, and 12 bases lay in between. Germline CDR1 is KGHDR and CDR2 is SFDVKD. The CDR3 has 14 amino acids. The CDR3 DNA reads TGTGCCACCAGTGATTCGGGACCGCGTGACACCATATATTTT. Amino acid sequence: CATSDSGPRDTIYF.

This clonotype was recorded at least ten times. V usage is TRBV7-9 and J usage is TRBJ2-3; 10 bases map to TRBD1. The junction had 4 bases not matched to a gene; V was cut back by 4 bases and J by 0 bases. CDR1 and CDR2 (germline): SEHNR, FQNEAQ (reference sequence). The CDR3 loop spans 16 amino acids. CDR3 in amino acids: CASSWTGGSSTDTQYF. CDR3 DNA sequence: TGTGCCAGCAGCTGGACAGGGGGTTCTAGCACAGATACGCAGTATTTT. Combining the CDR3 with reference TRBV7-9 and TRBJ2-3 gives the whole variable domain DTGVSQNPRHKITKRGQNVTFRCDPISEHNRLYWYRQTLGQGPEFLTYFQNEAQLEKSRLLSDRFSAERPKGSFSTLEIQRTEQGDSAMYLCASSWTGGSSTDTQYFGPGTRLTVL.

This rearrangement joins TRBV11-2 to TRBJ2-7, with D unclear. The V gene's germline CDR1 is SGHAT and CDR2 FQNNGV. The CDR3 has 13 residues. The germline V and J ends were trimmed by 2 bases and 3 bases, with 8 bases remaining between them. CDR3 DNA: TGTGCCAGCAGCTTATGGGCGGACTACGAGCAGTACTTC. Translated: CASSLWADYEQYF.

The chain employs TRBV29-1 and TRBJ2-1; D call uncertain. The CDR3 length is 13 residues. V was cut by 1 base and J by 9 bases, with 13 bases left in between. The germline gives CDR1 SQVTM, CDR2 ANQGSEA. CDR3 in amino acids: CSVEVPTVGEQFF. The CDR3 region has the DNA TGCAGCGTTGAAGTCCCTACAGTAGGTGAGCAGTTCTTC.

This clonotype was seen a handful of times. This chain joins TRBV6-1 and TRBJ2-1; 8 nucleotides match TRBD2. The CDR3 is made up of 16 amino acids. With 4 bases clipped from V and 4 bases from J, the junction kept 9 bases outside the gene matches. The germline V gene encodes CDR1 MNHNS and CDR2 SASEGT. The CDR3 sequence is CASSGLSGGVYNEQFF. The CDR3, as DNA: TGTGCCAGCAGTGGGCTAAGCGGGGGAGTATACAATGAGCAGTTCTTC.

The rearrangement links TRBV27 to TRBJ2-7; D not resolved. The CDR3 totals 13 residues. V lost 3 bases and J 2 bases, leaving 8 bases between the germline ends. Per the germline V gene, CDR1 is MNHEY and CDR2 is SMNVEV (reference sequence). CDR3 region: CASSFDKTYEQYF. CDR3 in DNA: TGTGCCAGCAGTTTCGACAAGACCTACGAGCAGTACTTC.

The chain recombines TRBV12-3 or TRBV12-4 with TRBJ1-1; 11 nucleotides align to TRBD1. V shed 1 base, J shed 1 base, and the junction held 5 bases outside the gene matches. There are 17 residues in the CDR3. The CDR3 DNA sequence: TGTGCCAGCAGTTTAGGGACAGGGGGCTCCACGAACACTGAAGCTTTCTTT. Its protein product is CASSLGTGGSTNTEAFF.